These 5 T cell receptor beta chains came from one sample sequenced in a study of T cell repertoires in cytomegalovirus infection. From the reads, TCRdb called clonotypes with MiXCR, one entry per CDR3 protein. The table has hundreds of thousands of distinct CDR3 sequences, about two fifths seen once. These receptors have no known antigen. The sequenced sample was cultured PBMCs, obtained from culture after CMV antigen stimulation. These receptors were collected from a human donor in good health (CMV status not recorded). Some clones in this sample may be carry-over from other donors' samples.

J is TRBJ2-7 and V is TRBV7-8; D gene ambiguous. CDR3 size: 13 residues. Deletions cut 3 bases from V and 3 bases from J, with 9 bases between. Germline V gene sequence: CDR1 SGHVS, CDR2 FQNEAQ. CDR3 loop: CASSFELIYEQYF. CDR3 in DNA: TGTGCCAGCAGCTTTGAACTGATCTACGAGCAGTACTTC.

The J gene is TRBJ1-3, the V gene TRBV28, with D maybe TRBD1 (6 bases). This CDR3 region has 17 residues. V was cut by 3 bases and J by 3 bases, with 18 bases left in between. The germline gives CDR1 MDHEN, CDR2 SYDVKM. The CDR3 region has the DNA TGTGCCAGCAGTTTCGCATGGACACAGGGTTATGGAAACACCATATATTTT. It yields the protein CASSFAWTQGYGNTIYF. Filled out from reference TRBV28 and TRBJ1-3, the complete variable domain reads DVKVTQSSRYLVKRTGEKVFLECVQDMDHENMFWYRQDPGLGLRLIYFSYDVKMKEKGDIPEGYSVSREKKERFSLILESASTNQTSMYLCASSFAWTQGYGNTIYFGEGSWLTVV.

This clonotype occurred a few times. CDR3 protein: CSARDAGVAEVNEQFF. In DNA form, the CDR3 reads TGCAGTGCTAGAGATGCTGGGGTAGCGGAGGTCAATGAGCAGTTCTTC. The chain is built from TRBV20-1 and TRBJ2-1; possibly TRBD2 for D (6 bases). The V gene lost 0 bases and the J gene lost 6 bases, with 18 bases spanning the gap. The CDR3 contains 16 residues. Germline V gene sequence: CDR1 DFQATT, CDR2 SNEGSKA (reference sequence).

V and J are TRBV7-2 and TRBJ2-7; 8 bases map to TRBD1. Trimming took 2 bases from V and 4 from J; bases not matched to a gene: 7. Germline V lookup: CDR1 SGHTA, CDR2 FQGNSA. This CDR3 is 15 amino acids long. The CDR3 nucleotides read TGTGCCAGCAGCTTATTTGCAGGGGGCTGGTACGAGCAGTACTTC. Translated, it gives CASSLFAGGWYEQYF.

This clonotype has a handful of counts. The genes are TRBV7-8 and TRBJ2-4, with 9 positions matching TRBD1. This CDR3 spans 15 amino acids. Losses at the gene ends were 1 base for V and 8 bases for J; bases not matched to a gene: 6. The V gene's germline CDR1 is SGHVS and CDR2 FQNEAQ. The CDR3 bases are TGTGCCAGCAGCTTAGTTCGGGACAGGGCGGACATTCAGTACTTC. This translates into CASSLVRDRADIQYF.